This T cell receptor beta chain derives from a study of radiation and T cells in renal cell carcinoma. Study as a whole: Nephrectomy followed 15 Gy stereotactic body radiation by 4 weeks. General study findings and limits: Top tumor clonotypes rose in blood 2 weeks post-radiation, then contracted.

A note on this clone: Antigen unknown.

This CDR3 has 14 amino acids. V was cut by 1 base and J by 4 bases, with 10 bases left in between. The germline CDR1 and CDR2 sequences are MGHRA and YSYEKL. Assay: immunoSEQ multiplex PCR; the TCRdb copy retains only in-frame clones and omits some. The repertoire has roughly 120,000 clones, roughly 80% of them found once; the top ten carry about 3%. Time point meaning: baseline pretreatment blood. Noted treatment: 15 Gy SBRT to primary tumor, nephrectomy 4 weeks later. V gene TRBV4-1 combines with J gene TRBJ1-1; D is ambiguous. The TCR comes from a woman aged 60-75 years with renal cell carcinoma. Sequencing was performed on blood, taken from a patient whose treatment included radiotherapy and nephrectomy. The CDR3: CASSQGPGGTEAFF. Written as DNA, the CDR3 is TGCGCCAGCAGCCAAGGCCCGGGTGGCACTGAAGCTTTCTTT.